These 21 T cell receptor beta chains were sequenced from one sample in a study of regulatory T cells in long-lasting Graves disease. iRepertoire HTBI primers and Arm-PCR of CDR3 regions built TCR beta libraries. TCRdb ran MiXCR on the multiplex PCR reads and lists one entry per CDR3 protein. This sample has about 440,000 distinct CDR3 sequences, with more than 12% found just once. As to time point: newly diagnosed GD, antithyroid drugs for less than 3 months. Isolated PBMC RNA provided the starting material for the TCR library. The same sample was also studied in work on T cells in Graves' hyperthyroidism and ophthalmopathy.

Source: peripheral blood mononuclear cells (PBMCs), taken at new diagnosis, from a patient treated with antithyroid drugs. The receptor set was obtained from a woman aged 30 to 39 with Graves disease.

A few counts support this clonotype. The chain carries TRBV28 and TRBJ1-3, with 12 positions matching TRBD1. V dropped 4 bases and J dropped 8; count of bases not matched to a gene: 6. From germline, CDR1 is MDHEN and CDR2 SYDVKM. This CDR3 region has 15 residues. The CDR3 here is CASSSPGQGAYTIYF. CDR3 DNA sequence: TGTGCCAGCAGTTCCCCGGGACAGGGGGCATACACCATATATTTT.

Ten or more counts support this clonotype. The CDR3 protein is CSARIVGGLESLSYNEQFF. CDR3 bases: TGCAGTGCTAGAATTGTCGGAGGCCTTGAATCCCTATCCTACAATGAGCAGTTCTTC. This chain joins TRBV20-1 and TRBJ2-1; D is perhaps TRBD2 (5 bases). Trimming stripped 2 bases from V and 1 base from J, with 24 bases between. Germline values: CDR1 DFQATT, CDR2 SNEGSKA (reference sequence). The CDR3 covers 19 residues.

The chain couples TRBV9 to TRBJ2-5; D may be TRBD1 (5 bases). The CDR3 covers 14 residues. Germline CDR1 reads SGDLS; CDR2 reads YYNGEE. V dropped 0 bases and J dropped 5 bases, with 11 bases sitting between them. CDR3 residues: CASSVEGVGETQYF. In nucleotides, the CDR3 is TGTGCCAGCAGCGTAGAAGGGGTTGGGGAGACCCAGTACTTC.

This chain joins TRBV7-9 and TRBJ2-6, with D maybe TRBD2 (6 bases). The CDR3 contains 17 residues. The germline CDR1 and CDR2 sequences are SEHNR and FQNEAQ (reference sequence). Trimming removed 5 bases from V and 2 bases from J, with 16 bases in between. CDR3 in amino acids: CASSDAGRGPGANVLTF. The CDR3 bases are TGTGCCAGCAGCGATGCAGGGCGGGGACCTGGGGCCAACGTCCTGACTTTC. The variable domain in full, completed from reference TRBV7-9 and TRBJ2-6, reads DTGVSQNPRHKITKRGQNVTFRCDPISEHNRLYWYRQTLGQGPEFLTYFQNEAQLEKSRLLSDRFSAERPKGSFSTLEIQRTEQGDSAMYLCASSDAGRGPGANVLTFGAGSRLTVL.

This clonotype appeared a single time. The CDR3 bases are TGTGCCAGCAGCTTAGCCCAGCCTTCCACAGATACGCAGTATTTT. Its translation is CASSLAQPSTDTQYF. The rearrangement joins TRBV7-8 to TRBJ2-3, with D uncertain. The V end lost 0 bases, the J end lost 2 bases, and 9 bases lay between the germline ends. CDR1 and CDR2 from the germline V gene are SGHVS and FQNEAQ. The CDR3 runs 15 residues.

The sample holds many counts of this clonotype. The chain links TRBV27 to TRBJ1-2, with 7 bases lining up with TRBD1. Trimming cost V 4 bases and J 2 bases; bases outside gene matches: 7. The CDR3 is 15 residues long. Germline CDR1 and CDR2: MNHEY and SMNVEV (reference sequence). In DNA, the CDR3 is TGTGCCAGCAGTTCGGGGACAGCCCTGAACTATGGCTACACCTTC. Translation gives CASSSGTALNYGYTF.

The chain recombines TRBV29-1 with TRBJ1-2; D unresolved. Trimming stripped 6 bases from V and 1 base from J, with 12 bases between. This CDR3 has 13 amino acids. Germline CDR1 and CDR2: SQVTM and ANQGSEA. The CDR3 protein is CSVLVDGNYGYTF. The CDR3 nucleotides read TGCAGCGTACTAGTGGACGGTAACTATGGCTACACCTTC.

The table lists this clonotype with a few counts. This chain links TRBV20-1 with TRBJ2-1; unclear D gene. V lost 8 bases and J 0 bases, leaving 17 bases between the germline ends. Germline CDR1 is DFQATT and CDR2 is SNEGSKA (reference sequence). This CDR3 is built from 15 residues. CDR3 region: CSSFSRISSYNEQFF. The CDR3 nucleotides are TGCAGTTCATTCTCCAGAATAAGCTCCTACAATGAGCAGTTCTTC.

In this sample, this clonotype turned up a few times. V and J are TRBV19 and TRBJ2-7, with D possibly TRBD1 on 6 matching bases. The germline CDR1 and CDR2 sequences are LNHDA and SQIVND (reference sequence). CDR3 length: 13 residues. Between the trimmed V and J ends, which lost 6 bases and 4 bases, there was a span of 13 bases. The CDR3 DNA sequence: TGTGCCAGTAGCACAGGGAATGCTTACGAGCAGTACTTC. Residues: CASSTGNAYEQYF. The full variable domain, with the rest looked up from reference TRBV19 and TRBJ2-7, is DGGITQSPKYLFRKEGQNVTLSCEQNLNHDAMYWYRQDPGQGLRLIYYSQIVNDFQKGDIAEGYSVSREKKESFPLTVTSAQKNPTAFYLCASSTGNAYEQYFGPGTRLTVT.

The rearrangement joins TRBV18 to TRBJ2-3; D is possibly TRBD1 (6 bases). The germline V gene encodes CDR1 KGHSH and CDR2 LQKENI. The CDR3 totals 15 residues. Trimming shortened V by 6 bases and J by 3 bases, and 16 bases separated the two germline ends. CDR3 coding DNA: TGTGCCAGCTCGTACAGGGTGGTAAGGACAGATACGCAGTATTTT. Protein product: CASSYRVVRTDTQYF.

The CDR3 nucleotides are TGTGCCACCAGCGCCGGCCGTAACTCTGGAAACACCATATATTTT. It translates to CATSAGRNSGNTIYF. The chain carries TRBV15 and TRBJ1-3, with D uncertain. The CDR3 runs to 15 residues. V was trimmed by 5 bases and J by 0 bases, leaving 11 bases between them. Germline CDR1 LNHNV, CDR2 YYDKDF (reference sequence).

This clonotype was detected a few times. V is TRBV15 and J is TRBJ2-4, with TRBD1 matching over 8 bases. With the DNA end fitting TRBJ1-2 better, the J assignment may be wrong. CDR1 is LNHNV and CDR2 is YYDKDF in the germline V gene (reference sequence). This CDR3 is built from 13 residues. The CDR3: CAASPDRAYGYTF. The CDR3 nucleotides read TGTGCCGCTAGCCCGGACAGGGCCTATGGCTACACCTTC.

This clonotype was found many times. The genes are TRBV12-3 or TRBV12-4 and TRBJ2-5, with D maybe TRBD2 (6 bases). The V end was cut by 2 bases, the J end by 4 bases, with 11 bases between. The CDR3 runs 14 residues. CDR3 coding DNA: TGTGCCAGCAGTTTAACCGGAGGGCGAGAGACCCAGTACTTC. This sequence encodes CASSLTGGRETQYF.

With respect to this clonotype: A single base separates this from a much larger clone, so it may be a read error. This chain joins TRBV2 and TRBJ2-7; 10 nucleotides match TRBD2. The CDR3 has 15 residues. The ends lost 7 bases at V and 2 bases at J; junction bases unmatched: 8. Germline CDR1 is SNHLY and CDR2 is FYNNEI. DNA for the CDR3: TGTGCCAGCACCCTCACTAGCGGGGCTGCCTACGAGCAGTACTTC. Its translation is CASTLTSGAAYEQYF.

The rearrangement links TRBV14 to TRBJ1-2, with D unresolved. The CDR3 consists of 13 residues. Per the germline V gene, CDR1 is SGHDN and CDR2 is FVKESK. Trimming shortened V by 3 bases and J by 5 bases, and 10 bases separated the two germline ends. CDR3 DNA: TGTGCCAGCAGCCAGGTGCCCGGATATGGCTACACCTTC. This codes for CASSQVPGYGYTF. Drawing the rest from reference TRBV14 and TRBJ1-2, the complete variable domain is EAGVTQFPSHSVIEKGQTVTLRCDPISGHDNLYWYRRVMGKEIKFLLHFVKESKQDESGMPNNRFLAERTGGTYSTLKVQPAELEDSGVYFCASSQVPGYGYTFGSGTRLTVV.

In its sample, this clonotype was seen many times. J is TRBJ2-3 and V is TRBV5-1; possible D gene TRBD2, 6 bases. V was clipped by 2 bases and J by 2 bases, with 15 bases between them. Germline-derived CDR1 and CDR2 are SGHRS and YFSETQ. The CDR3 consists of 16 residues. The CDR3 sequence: CASSFRTIRTTDTQYF. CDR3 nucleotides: TGCGCCAGCAGCTTTCGGACTATCCGGACCACAGATACGCAGTATTTT.

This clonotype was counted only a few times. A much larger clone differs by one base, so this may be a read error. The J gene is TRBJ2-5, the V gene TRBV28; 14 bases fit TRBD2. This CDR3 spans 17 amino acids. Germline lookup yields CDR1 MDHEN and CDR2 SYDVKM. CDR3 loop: CASSSPRLAGGREAQYF. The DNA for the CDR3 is TGTGCCAGCAGTTCACCCCGACTAGCGGGAGGGCGAGAGGCCCAGTACTTC.

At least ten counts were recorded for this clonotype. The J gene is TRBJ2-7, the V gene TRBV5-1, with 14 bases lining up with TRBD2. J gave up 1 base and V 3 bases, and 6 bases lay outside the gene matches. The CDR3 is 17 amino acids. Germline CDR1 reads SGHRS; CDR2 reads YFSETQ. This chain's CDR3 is CASSSGLAGVPSYEQYF. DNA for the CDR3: TGCGCCAGCAGCTCGGGACTAGCGGGAGTACCTTCCTACGAGCAGTACTTC.

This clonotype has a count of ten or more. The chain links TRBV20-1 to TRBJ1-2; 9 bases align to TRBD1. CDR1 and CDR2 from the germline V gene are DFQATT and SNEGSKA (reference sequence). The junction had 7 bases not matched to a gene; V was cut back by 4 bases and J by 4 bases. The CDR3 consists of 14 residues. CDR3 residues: CSAILGQGSYGYTF. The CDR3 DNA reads TGCAGTGCTATCCTTGGACAGGGGAGCTATGGCTACACCTTC.

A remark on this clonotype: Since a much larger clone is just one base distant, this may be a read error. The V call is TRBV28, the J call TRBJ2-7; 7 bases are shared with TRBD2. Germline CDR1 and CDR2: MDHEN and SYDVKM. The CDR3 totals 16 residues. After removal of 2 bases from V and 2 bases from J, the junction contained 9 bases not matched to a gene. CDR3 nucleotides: TGTGCCAGCAGTTTAGACCCTCCTCTAGCGGCCTACGAGCAGTACTTC. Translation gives CASSLDPPLAAYEQYF.

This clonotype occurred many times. The CDR3 is CASSIGLTYEQYF. As DNA, the CDR3 is TGTGCCAGCAGCATAGGACTTACCTACGAGCAGTACTTC. This sequence joins TRBV7-9 and TRBJ2-7, with D possibly being TRBD2 (5 bases). CDR3 length equals 13 residues. Trimming stripped 5 bases from V and 2 bases from J, with 10 bases between. CDR1 is SEHNR, CDR2 FQNEAQ, per germline (reference sequence). Based on the CDR3 plus reference TRBV7-9 and TRBJ2-7, the full variable domain is DTGVSQNPRHKITKRGQNVTFRCDPISEHNRLYWYRQTLGQGPEFLTYFQNEAQLEKSRLLSDRFSAERPKGSFSTLEIQRTEQGDSAMYLCASSIGLTYEQYFGPGTRLTVT.